Listed here are 11 T cell receptor beta chains from one sample, sequenced in a study of response to subunit inactivated influenza vaccine. TCRdb ran MiXCR on the RT-PCR reads and lists one entry per CDR3 protein. The sample contains 450,000 to 600,000 distinct CDR3 sequences, 15% to 20% of which appear only once. Sequences were derived from CD4+ T cells sorted from PBMCs, sampled 23 months after vaccination. Receptor source: a man aged 50 to 69 who received an inactivated influenza vaccine.

This clonotype was counted many times. The chain has TRBV6-5 and TRBJ1-1; D possibly corresponds to TRBD1 (6 bases). The CDR3 runs 14 residues. The germline V gene encodes CDR1 MNHEY and CDR2 SVGAGI. V lost 5 bases, J lost 4 bases, and 14 bases lay in between. CDR3 sequence (DNA): TGTGCCAGCAGTAATCGAGGGGGGGCCACTGAAGCTTTCTTT. Translation gives CASSNRGGATEAFF.

This clonotype was detected a few times. The chain links TRBV28 to TRBJ1-5, with D possibly matching TRBD1 (5 bases). The germline V gene encodes CDR1 MDHEN and CDR2 SYDVKM. Deletions cut 5 bases from V and 0 bases from J, with 17 bases between. This CDR3 has 17 amino acids. The CDR3 is CASSPYGGRYSNQPQHF. CDR3 DNA sequence: TGTGCCAGCAGTCCATACGGGGGTCGATATAGCAATCAGCCCCAGCATTTT.

V is TRBV6-1 and J is TRBJ1-3, with 7 bases lining up with TRBD1. CDR1 MNHNS and CDR2 SASEGT come from the germline V gene. Germline trimming cut 8 bases from V and 0 bases from J; bases unmatched to any gene: 10. The length of the CDR3 is 16 residues. The CDR3 region is CASAMDRPLSGNTIYF. In DNA form, the CDR3 reads TGTGCCAGCGCCATGGACAGGCCCCTCTCTGGAAACACCATATATTTT.

This clonotype came up a few times. The V gene is TRBV12-3 or TRBV12-4, the J gene TRBJ2-1; weak D call: TRBD2 (5 bases). V was shortened by 6 bases and J by 8 bases, with 23 bases between the two germline ends. CDR3 length equals 16 residues. This chain's CDR3 is CASSDITSSPVDEQFF. The CDR3 nucleotides are TGTGCCAGCAGCGACATAACTAGTAGCCCGGTCGATGAGCAGTTCTTC.

This clonotype was seen at least ten times. The V call is TRBV20-1, the J call TRBJ1-5, with 9 bases fitting TRBD1. CDR3 length equals 15 residues. V lost 4 bases to trimming and J lost 7 bases; unmatched junction nucleotides: 11. Germline V gene lookup returns CDR1 DFQATT and CDR2 SNEGSKA (reference sequence). This chain's CDR3 is CSATRPGQGSQPQHF. The CDR3 region has the DNA TGCAGTGCTACTAGACCGGGACAGGGAAGCCAGCCCCAGCATTTT.

The count of this clonotype is one. A junction end diverges from the germline sequence, so it may reflect a read error. V and J are TRBV30 and TRBJ1-5, with D unclear. The CDR3 is 16 amino acids. CDR1 and CDR2 (germline): GTSNPN, SVGIG (reference sequence). The CDR3 nucleotides read TGTGCCTGGAGTCCCCCCAGCTTTTATAGCAATCAGCCCCGGCATTTT. Its protein is CAWSPPSFYSNQPRHF.

This clonotype was recorded a few times. The rearrangement uses TRBV3-1 and TRBJ1-3; the D gene is possibly TRBD1 (6 bases). This CDR3 has 17 amino acids. Trimming pared 8 bases from V and 0 bases from J, leaving 20 bases between. The germline gives CDR1 LGHDT, CDR2 YNNKEL (reference sequence). The CDR3 region is CASGGGPQGISGNTIYF. The CDR3 bases are TGTGCCAGCGGCGGAGGGCCTCAGGGGATCTCTGGAAACACCATATATTTT.

The CDR3 DNA follows: TGCAGTACATCAGAAAACCGGGACCGTACCTACGAGCAGTACTTC. Encoded protein: CSTSENRDRTYEQYF. This chain joins TRBV20-1 and TRBJ2-7; possibly TRBD1 or TRBD2 for D (5 bases each). The CDR3 is made up of 15 amino acids. CDR1 is DFQATT and CDR2 is SNEGSKA in the germline V gene (reference sequence). V was clipped by 8 bases and J by 2 bases, with 22 bases between them.

This chain connects TRBV10-3 to TRBJ2-1; TRBD2 matches 8 bases. Looked up from germline, CDR1 is ENHRY and CDR2 is SYGVKD. The junction had 17 bases not matched to a gene; V was cut back by 4 bases and J by 0 bases. There are 20 residues in the CDR3. Here the CDR3 DNA reads TGTGCCATCAGTGGGGCCGGTGGGGGAGCGGGAGCAAGCTCCTACAATGAGCAGTTCTTC. It is translated as CAISGAGGGAGASSYNEQFF.

J is TRBJ2-3 and V is TRBV9, with 7 bases that match TRBD2. In germline, CDR1 is SGDLS, CDR2 YYNGEE. Trimming at V came to 2 bases and at J to 2 bases, leaving 5 bases not matched to a gene. The CDR3 consists of 15 residues. CDR3 sequence reads: CASSVRDYYTDTQYF. The CDR3, as DNA: TGTGCCAGCAGCGTCCGGGACTACTACACAGATACGCAGTATTTT.

This clonotype was seen only a few times. This chain joins TRBV19 and TRBJ2-5; D remains ambiguous. Germline loops: CDR1 LNHDA, CDR2 SQIVND (reference sequence). V was trimmed by 2 bases and J by 5 bases, leaving 15 bases between them. The CDR3 runs 15 residues. CDR3 nucleotides: TGTGCCAGTAGTATAAGGGCCACCACGATGGAGACCCAGTACTTC. This encodes CASSIRATTMETQYF.